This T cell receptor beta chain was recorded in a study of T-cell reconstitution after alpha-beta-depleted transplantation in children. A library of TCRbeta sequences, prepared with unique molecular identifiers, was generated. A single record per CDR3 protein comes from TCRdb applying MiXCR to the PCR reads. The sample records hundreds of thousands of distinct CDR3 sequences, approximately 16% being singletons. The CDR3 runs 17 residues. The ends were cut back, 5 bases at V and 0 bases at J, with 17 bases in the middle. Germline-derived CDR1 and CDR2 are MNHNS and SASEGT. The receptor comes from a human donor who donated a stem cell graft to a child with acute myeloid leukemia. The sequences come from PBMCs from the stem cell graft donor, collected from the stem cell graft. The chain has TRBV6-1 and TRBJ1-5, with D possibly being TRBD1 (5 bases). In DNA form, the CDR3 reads TGTGCCAGCAGTCAGACCGCGGGGGATTATAGCAATCAGCCCCAGCATTTT. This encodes CASSQTAGDYSNQPQHF.